This T cell receptor beta chain was sequenced for a study of CD8 T cells in Susac syndrome. Random hexamers were used to reverse transcribe an amount of about 0.45 to 1 ug RNA. TCRdb itself ran the immunoSEQ multiplex PCR reads through MiXCR, one entry per CDR3 protein. The table lists about 200,000 distinct CDR3 sequences, 92% of them singletons. Per germline, CDR1 SEHNR and CDR2 FQNEAQ (reference sequence). The CDR3 runs to 14 residues. V lost 5 bases and J lost 6, with 14 bases in between. Sequencing of TCR beta, carried out with a high-throughput approach, was applied to CD8+ and CD4+ T cells from the blood. TEMRA cells were FACS-enriched, while CD8+ and CD4+ T cells were negatively isolated.

The TCR was taken from a human donor with multiple sclerosis. The chain joins TRBV7-9 to TRBJ1-5; D gene unclear. The material sequenced was CD8+ T cells from PBMCs. The CDR3 here is CASSTGGSGQPQHF. CDR3 DNA sequence: TGTGCCAGCAGCACCGGAGGATCGGGTCAGCCCCAGCATTTT. Together with reference TRBV7-9 and TRBJ1-5, the CDR3 gives the full variable domain: DTGVSQNPRHKITKRGQNVTFRCDPISEHNRLYWYRQTLGQGPEFLTYFQNEAQLEKSRLLSDRFSAERPKGSFSTLEIQRTEQGDSAMYLCASSTGGSGQPQHFGDGTRLSIL.